This record concerns one TCR beta chain sequence. The naive CD8 subset, CD45RO-negative cells positively selected for CCR7, excluded terminally differentiated effector memory CD45RA+ cells. This entry is derived from a study of shared clonotypes between healthy human individuals. V was trimmed by 2 bases and J by 3 bases, leaving 8 bases between them. CDR1 is MNHEY, CDR2 SVGAGI, per germline. There are 13 residues in the CDR3. Profiling relied on immunoSEQ multiplex PCR, and the TCRdb table lists in-frame clones only, not all of them. The table includes fewer than 1 million clones, 95% to 97% detected once.

The sequence was obtained from a man younger than 40 in good health. Material for sequencing was naive CD8+ T cells sorted from blood. The V and J genes are TRBV6-5 and TRBJ2-7; D might be TRBD2 (5 bases). CDR3 bases: TGTGCCAGCAGTTACGGAGAGGGCTACGAGCAGTACTTC. Translated, it gives CASSYGEGYEQYF.